The sample holds one count of the clone carrying this T cell receptor beta chain. Antigen specificity is unknown. Time point indicated: newly diagnosed GD, antithyroid drugs for less than 3 months. RNA extracted from PBMCs served as the sequencing template. The sample comes from a study of regulatory T cells in long-lasting Graves disease. CDR3 regions were amplified by Arm-PCR using iRepertoire HTBI primers to build TCR beta libraries. One entry per CDR3 protein, called by TCRdb with MiXCR from the multiplex PCR reads. The sample yields about 420,000 distinct CDR3 sequences, over 15% seen once. Study-wide results and caveats: There were preferences for TRBV28, TRBJ1-2 and TRBJ2-5 in persistent disease.

Germline CDR1 SQVTM, CDR2 ANQGSEA. The CDR3 runs 13 residues. V was pared by 7 bases and J by 0 bases, with 4 bases of the junction left unmatched. This sample was shared with a second study, whose subject was T cells in Graves' hyperthyroidism and ophthalmopathy. Turning to that study: On the basis of clinical symptoms, serum thyroxine and TRAb, thyroid ultrasound and orbital computed tomography, diagnoses were made. The HTBI set primed first-round TCR CDR3 RT-PCR. The blood repertoire included most of the expanded thyroid clonotypes above 0.001.

This TCR was sampled from a woman aged 18-29 years with Graves disease. Here the sequenced sample was peripheral blood mononuclear cells (PBMCs), taken at new diagnosis, from a patient treated with antithyroid drugs. V is TRBV29-1 and J is TRBJ2-7; TRBD1 matches at 9 bases. CDR3 protein: CSAGTGLSYEQYF. DNA for the CDR3: TGCAGCGCCGGGACAGGGCTCTCCTACGAGCAGTACTTC.